The 26 T cell receptor beta chains given below trace back to one sample, sequenced in a study of identical twins (dated by TCRdb to the mid-2010s). Libraries were made using 5' RACE. The data were produced on an Illumina HiSeq 2000. Through fastp at Q25 and MiXCR, TCRdb rebuilt clones from the public reads, retaining in-frame beta chains. Records with the same CDR3 protein are collapsed into one entry carrying the most frequent genes and DNA. The sample records a few hundred thousand distinct CDR3 sequences, 20% to 25% of which are singletons. The ten largest clones take up about 2.9% of the sample. This same sample was also part of a study on T cells expressing NK-cell markers.

Material for sequencing was CD4+ T cells sorted from blood. Receptors were obtained from a woman in her late teens or twenties in good health.

This clonotype turned up a few times. This chain uses TRBV19 with TRBJ1-2; D is uncertain. V lost 10 bases, J lost 3 bases, and 15 bases lay in between. The germline CDR1 and CDR2 sequences are LNHDA and SQIVND (reference sequence). The CDR3 loop spans 13 amino acids. CDR3 DNA: TGTGCCACCCGGGTCTCTTTAGACTATGGCTACACCTTC. Its translation is CATRVSLDYGYTF.

This clonotype was observed a single time. The rearrangement joins TRBV10-2 to TRBJ1-2; TRBD1 is a possible D gene (5 bases). CDR1 and CDR2 (germline): WSHSY, SAAADI. V was clipped by 4 bases and J by 8 bases, with 8 bases between them. This CDR3 contains 11 residues. The CDR3 spells CASSVQGGYTF. The CDR3 DNA is TGCGCCAGCAGTGTCCAGGGCGGCTACACCTTC.

V is TRBV20-1 and J is TRBJ2-2; no clear D gene. The CDR3 spans 14 residues. Trimming shortened V by 2 bases and J by 1 base, and 8 bases separated the two germline ends. Germline lookup yields CDR1 DFQATT and CDR2 SNEGSKA (reference sequence). CDR3 DNA sequence: TGCAGTGCTAGACGTCCAGGGAACACCGGGGAGCTGTTTTTT. Encoded protein: CSARRPGNTGELFF.

The V call is TRBV29-1, the J call TRBJ2-1, with D maybe TRBD2 (6 bases). Per the germline V gene, CDR1 is SQVTM and CDR2 is ANQGSEA. Trimming stripped 7 bases from V and 4 bases from J, with 17 bases between. This CDR3 has 14 residues. CDR3 DNA sequence: TGCAGCGCTGGGGGGACGGATTATTACAATGAGCAGTTCTTC. Its protein product is CSAGGTDYYNEQFF.

The V gene is TRBV10-3, the J gene TRBJ2-2, with D unclear. There are 12 residues in the CDR3. The V gene lost 6 bases and the J gene lost 1 base, with 3 bases spanning the gap. Looked up from germline, CDR1 is ENHRY and CDR2 is SYGVKD. The CDR3 DNA sequence: TGTGCCATCAGACAGAACACCGGGGAGCTGTTTTTT. Protein: CAIRQNTGELFF.

This sequence joins TRBV29-1 and TRBJ2-1, with 13 bases fitting TRBD2. CDR3 length equals 16 residues. Germline V gene sequence: CDR1 SQVTM, CDR2 ANQGSEA. The V gene end was trimmed by 6 bases and the J gene end by 4 bases; junction bases not matched to a gene: 9. CDR3 sequence: CSVGGTSGELYNEQFF. CDR3 in DNA: TGCAGCGTCGGTGGGACTAGCGGGGAGCTATACAATGAGCAGTTCTTC.

The chain carries TRBV24-1 and TRBJ2-1, with 14 positions matching TRBD2. Germline CDR1 is KGHDR and CDR2 is SFDVKD. Germline trimming cut 4 bases from V and 0 bases from J; bases unmatched to any gene: 7. This CDR3 contains 19 residues. The CDR3 spells CATSEEGLAGEGSYNEQFF. The CDR3 coding sequence is TGTGCCACCAGTGAGGAGGGACTAGCGGGAGAGGGCTCCTACAATGAGCAGTTCTTC.

The chain joins TRBV12-3 or TRBV12-4 to TRBJ2-7; 10 bases agree with TRBD2. The ends lost 7 bases at V and 4 bases at J; junction bases unmatched: 7. The CDR3 is made up of 14 amino acids. The CDR3 loop is CASTQAGGVYEQYF. The CDR3 bases are TGTGCCAGCACCCAAGCGGGAGGGGTATACGAGCAGTACTTC.

J is TRBJ2-3 and V is TRBV6-2 or TRBV6-3; D not resolved. The germline CDR1 and CDR2 sequences are MNHEY and SVGEGT. Between the trimmed V and J ends, which lost 2 bases and 2 bases, there was a span of 8 bases. The CDR3 has 14 amino acids. The CDR3 region has the DNA TGTGCCAGCAGTTACCCTTGGACCACAGATACGCAGTATTTT. Its translation is CASSYPWTTDTQYF.

The chain recombines TRBV7-8 with TRBJ2-2; possibly TRBD1 for D (5 bases). V lost 3 bases, J lost 0 bases, and 8 bases lay in between. Germline V lookup: CDR1 SGHVS, CDR2 FQNEAQ. The CDR3 is made up of 15 amino acids. The CDR3 bases are TGTGCCAGCAGCTTTAGGGGCTCGAACACCGGGGAGCTGTTTTTT. It specifies CASSFRGSNTGELFF.

The genes are TRBV5-4 and TRBJ2-7; D not certain. Trimming took 7 bases from V and 0 from J, leaving 14 bases between them. Germline V gene lookup returns CDR1 SGHNT and CDR2 YYREEE (reference sequence). The CDR3 runs to 14 residues. This CDR3 reads CASGADGHSYEQYF. The DNA for the CDR3 is TGTGCCAGCGGCGCGGACGGCCACTCCTACGAGCAGTACTTC.

This clonotype was detected only a few times. Relative to the germline gene, one junction end is altered; a read error may explain this. The V gene is TRBV2, the J gene TRBJ2-3; TRBD2 aligns across 11 bases. CDR1 is SNHLY and CDR2 is FYNNEI in the germline V gene. The CDR3 sequence is 15 residues long. The DNA of the CDR3 is TGTGCCAACAGTGCCCGGCTAGCGGGAGGAGATACGCAGTATTTT. Its translation: CANSARLAGGDTQYF.

The sample holds one count of this clonotype. The chain carries TRBV29-1 and TRBJ1-1; the match to TRBD1 covers 9 bases. This CDR3 is 16 amino acids long. Germline CDR1 is SQVTM and CDR2 is ANQGSEA. The junction had 12 bases not matched to a gene; V was cut back by 7 bases and J by 0 bases. The CDR3 DNA follows: TGCAGCGCCCACCCGGGACAGGGAATTATGAACACTGAAGCTTTCTTT. Translation gives CSAHPGQGIMNTEAFF. The full variable domain, rest sourced from reference TRBV29-1 and TRBJ1-1, is SAVISQKPSRDICQRGTSLTIQCQVDSQVTMMFWYRQQPGQSLTLIATANQGSEATYESGFVIDKFPISRPNLTFSTLTVSNMSPEDSSIYLCSAHPGQGIMNTEAFFGQGTRLTVV.

The chain employs TRBV7-9 and TRBJ1-2; TRBD1 might be the D (6 bases). Trimming left V 4 bases short and J 5 bases short, with 14 bases between. Germline values: CDR1 SEHNR, CDR2 FQNEAQ (reference sequence). The CDR3 has 14 amino acids. CDR3: CASSWRQEGYGYTF. CDR3 DNA sequence: TGTGCCAGCAGCTGGAGACAGGAGGGGTATGGCTACACCTTC.

This chain uses TRBV30 with TRBJ2-7; the D gene is possibly TRBD1 (6 bases). Trimming cost V 1 base and J 2 bases, with 15 bases left between them. This CDR3 is 15 amino acids long. Per the germline V gene, CDR1 is GTSNPN and CDR2 is SVGIG (reference sequence). The CDR3 bases are TGTGCCTGGAGTGGAAGGTGGGGACAAGCCTACGAGCAGTACTTC. This codes for CAWSGRWGQAYEQYF.

This clonotype was counted many times. This chain connects TRBV12-3 or TRBV12-4 to TRBJ1-5; 7 nucleotides match TRBD1. The CDR3 spans 15 residues. V shed 8 bases, J shed 4 bases, and the junction held 11 bases outside the gene matches. CDR3: CASSRDSRANQPQHF. The DNA of the CDR3 is TGTGCCAGCTCTAGGGACAGTCGAGCAAATCAGCCCCAGCATTTT.

The table lists this clonotype with a few counts. This sequence joins TRBV6-2 or TRBV6-3 and TRBJ1-1; D is ambiguous. Trimming took off 5 bases at V and 8 bases at J, with 9 bases between the two ends. Germline assignment: CDR1 MNHEY and CDR2 SVGEGT. The CDR3 has 11 amino acids. The CDR3 bases are TGTGCCAGCAGTCGGACGGAAGAAGCTTTCTTT. Its protein is CASSRTEEAFF.

The chain employs TRBV20-1 and TRBJ2-1; 10 nucleotides align to TRBD2. The CDR3 runs 15 residues. Germline V gene data show CDR1 as DFQATT and CDR2 as SNEGSKA (reference sequence). Trimming cost V 5 bases and J 0 bases; bases outside gene matches: 4. In nucleotides, the CDR3 is TGCAGTGCTCCTCCTAGCGGGAGCTCCTACAATGAGCAGTTCTTC. Translation: CSAPPSGSSYNEQFF.

This clonotype was seen a handful of times. The V and J genes are TRBV6-1 and TRBJ2-1; a possible D gene is TRBD1 (6 bases). V lost 0 bases and J 0 bases, leaving 9 bases between the germline ends. Germline values: CDR1 MNHNS, CDR2 SASEGT. This CDR3 has 16 amino acids. In DNA, the CDR3 is TGTGCCAGCAGTGAAGCCGGGACAAGCTCCTACAATGAGCAGTTCTTC. The encoded protein is CASSEAGTSSYNEQFF.

The chain has TRBV5-1 and TRBJ2-2; D might be TRBD2 (7 bases). CDR1 is SGHRS, CDR2 YFSETQ, per germline. V shed 7 bases and J shed 4 bases, with 8 bases lying between them. The CDR3 consists of 12 residues. CDR3 sequence (DNA): TGCGCCAGCGGGGGGGCCACCGGGGAGCTGTTTTTT. This codes for CASGGATGELFF.

This clonotype was seen a few times. V and J are TRBV9 and TRBJ1-5, with D unresolved. The CDR3 loop spans 14 amino acids. From germline, CDR1 is SGDLS and CDR2 YYNGEE. V was cut by 0 bases and J by 6 bases, with 10 bases left in between. CDR3 amino acids: CASSVESEGQPQHF. The CDR3 DNA reads TGTGCCAGCAGCGTAGAGTCTGAAGGTCAGCCCCAGCATTTT. Using reference TRBV9 and TRBJ1-5 for the parts outside the CDR3, the full variable domain is DSGVTQTPKHLITATGQRVTLRCSPRSGDLSVYWYQQSLDQGLQFLIQYYNGEERAKGNILERFSAQQFPDLHSELNLSSLELGDSALYFCASSVESEGQPQHFGDGTRLSIL.

This clonotype occurred a few times. The genes are TRBV5-1 and TRBJ2-5; 7 positions agree with TRBD2. The V gene's germline CDR1 is SGHRS and CDR2 YFSETQ. Trimming took 7 bases from V and 1 from J; bases not matched to a gene: 10. The CDR3 is 15 residues long. CDR3 DNA sequence: TGCGCCAGCCGAAAACCGGGACTACCCCAAGAGACCCAGTACTTC. Translating gives CASRKPGLPQETQYF.

This clonotype was recorded only once. The chain recombines TRBV7-2 with TRBJ2-1; D gene unclear. CDR1 is SGHTA and CDR2 is FQGNSA in the germline V gene. The ends were cut back, 2 bases at V and 3 bases at J, with 11 bases in the middle. This CDR3 has 15 amino acids. The CDR3 region has the DNA TGTGCCAGCAGCTTAACGGAAAGGAACTACAATGAGCAGTTCTTC. It specifies CASSLTERNYNEQFF.

The rearrangement joins TRBV20-1 to TRBJ1-2; D is unclear. From germline, CDR1 is DFQATT and CDR2 SNEGSKA (reference sequence). The CDR3 sequence is 11 residues long. Trimming removed 5 bases at V and 2 bases at J, with 6 bases between. The CDR3 DNA reads as TGCAGTGCTTGGACCAACTATGGCTACACCTTC. Translating gives CSAWTNYGYTF.

This clonotype was picked up a small number of times. The chain joins TRBV7-9 to TRBJ1-1; D is unclear. CDR1 SEHNR and CDR2 FQNEAQ come from the germline V gene (reference sequence). V lost 4 bases and J 2 bases, leaving 14 bases between the germline ends. The CDR3 has 15 amino acids. The CDR3 region is CASSWVGFTNTEAFF. CDR3 DNA sequence: TGTGCCAGCAGCTGGGTTGGATTCACCAACACTGAAGCTTTCTTT.

This clonotype was recorded a few times. V and J are TRBV7-8 and TRBJ2-4; D possibly corresponds to TRBD1 (6 bases). The CDR3 is made up of 13 amino acids. Trimming stripped 2 bases from V and 4 bases from J, with 6 bases between. Germline-derived CDR1 and CDR2 are SGHVS and FQNEAQ. The CDR3 loop is CASSLTGKNIQYF. CDR3 nucleotides: TGTGCCAGCAGCTTAACAGGGAAAAACATTCAGTACTTC.